This TCR beta chain derives from a study of tumor-infiltrating lymphocytes in primary liver carcinoma. General study findings and limits: Presence in all five tumor regions was observed for only about 7-24% of top clones. Lesser overlap characterized tumor-adjacent and tumor-blood pairs relative to tumor region pairs.

Details on this clonotype: The antigen is unknown. One end of the junction fails to match germline, which may point to a read error.

This CDR3 contains 16 residues. Germline assignment: CDR1 SGHVS and CDR2 FQNEAQ. Using a constant-region primer together with ProtoScript II reverse transcriptase, TCR beta cDNA was made from roughly 540 ng of total RNA. Each TCR beta library was derived from three nested multiplex PCR rounds that employed slightly modified ARM-PCR. PCR rounds one and two used TRBV1-TRBV30 forward primers with a C-beta reverse primer for 10 cycles each. MiXCR was run by TCRdb on the multiplex PCR reads, yielding one entry per CDR3 protein. The profile shows 60,000 to 90,000 distinct CDR3 sequences, roughly two thirds of them singletons. Each 20-30 mg portion of unsorted bulk tissue served as the source for co-extraction of RNA and DNA. Surgeons treated the primary liver carcinoma of the patients by surgical resection. Every tumor yielded five separate sampled regions.

Input material: liver tumor tissue from sampling region 4. Subset reported: tumor region T4, right-lateral pole. The chain carries TRBV7-8 and TRBJ2-2; D is unclear. The receptor was derived from a middle-aged man with primary liver carcinoma and hepatitis B virus infection. The CDR3 DNA sequence: TGTGCCAGCAGTTTAGTAAGGGTGGTGAACACCGGGGAGCTGTTTTTT. Protein product: CASSLVRVVNTGELFF.